The 11 T cell receptor beta chains below come from one sample, sequenced in a study of blood T cells in healthy people across ages. Primed by a sample-barcoded 5' primer and a J-beta primer mix, a second PCR proceeded for about 6 to 11 cycles. In TCRdb, the 5' RACE reads were re-called with MiXCR into one record per CDR3 protein. The sample records fewer than 1,000,000 distinct CDR3 sequences, approximately 48% being singletons. Sequencing used blood. Receptor source: a man aged 60 to 69 in good health.

The rearrangement links TRBV7-9 to TRBJ2-3, with TRBD1 matching 9 bases. V shed 5 bases, J shed 5 bases, and the junction held 5 bases outside the gene matches. The CDR3 runs 14 residues. Germline values: CDR1 SEHNR, CDR2 FQNEAQ (reference sequence). The CDR3 protein is CASSRTGVRDTQYF. As DNA, the CDR3 is TGTGCCAGCAGCCGGACAGGGGTGAGAGATACGCAGTATTTT.

This clonotype has a handful of counts. This chain links TRBV4-1 with TRBJ1-2; 7 nucleotides agree with TRBD1. With V trimmed by 4 bases and J by 0 bases, 5 bases remained unmatched. In germline, CDR1 is MGHRA, CDR2 YSYEKL. The CDR3 contains 15 residues. This CDR3 reads CASSPGQTSNYGYTF. Written as DNA, the CDR3 is TGCGCCAGCAGCCCGGGACAGACGTCTAACTATGGCTACACCTTC.

This chain uses TRBV4-1 with TRBJ1-1; D is ambiguous. Per the germline V gene, CDR1 is MGHRA and CDR2 is YSYEKL. The CDR3 length is 14 residues. V was clipped by 1 base and J by 3 bases, with 9 bases between them. CDR3: CASSQVLVDTEAFF. CDR3 DNA: TGCGCCAGCAGCCAAGTCCTAGTGGACACTGAAGCTTTCTTT.

This chain uses TRBV3-1 with TRBJ2-1; D gene uncertain. Between the trimmed V and J ends, which lost 5 bases and 9 bases, there was a span of 8 bases. Looked up from germline, CDR1 is LGHDT and CDR2 is YNNKEL (reference sequence). This CDR3 contains 11 residues. The DNA of the CDR3 is TGTGCCAGCAGCGCCTCGGGTGAGCAGTTCTTC. Protein: CASSASGEQFF.

For this clonotype: One end of the junction is discordant with germline, which a read error may explain. In DNA, the CDR3 is TGTGCCAGCAAACCTACCCCGAGCTCCTACAATGGGCAGTTCTTC. Encoded protein: CASKPTPSSYNGQFF. V and J are TRBV12-3 or TRBV12-4 and TRBJ2-1, with D uncertain. This CDR3 is 15 amino acids long.

This clonotype appeared a single time. The rearrangement uses TRBV12-3 or TRBV12-4 and TRBJ2-5; 10 bases are shared with TRBD1. CDR3 length: 14 amino acids. V lost 5 bases to trimming and J lost 6 bases; unmatched junction nucleotides: 6. Written as DNA, the CDR3 is TGTGCCAGCAGTCCGGACAGGGGGGAAAAGACCCAGTACTTC. Encoded protein: CASSPDRGEKTQYF.

This chain connects TRBV4-3 to TRBJ1-1, with D possibly being TRBD1 (6 bases). The CDR3 covers 15 residues. Germline values: CDR1 LGHNA, CDR2 YSLEER. V was trimmed by 0 bases and J by 3 bases, leaving 11 bases between them. CDR3 sequence reads: CASSQEAGQYTEAFF. Written as DNA, the CDR3 is TGCGCCAGCAGCCAAGAGGCAGGACAGTACACTGAAGCTTTCTTT.

This clonotype was observed a few times. The chain carries TRBV10-3 and TRBJ1-1; TRBD1 aligns across 7 bases. V lost 6 bases to trimming and J lost 6 bases; unmatched junction nucleotides: 4. The germline gives CDR1 ENHRY, CDR2 SYGVKD. The length of the CDR3 is 12 residues. CDR3 nucleotide sequence: TGTGCCATCAGGGGACAGTCGTCTGAAGCTTTCTTT. This gives the protein CAIRGQSSEAFF.

The rearrangement joins TRBV9 to TRBJ2-1; weak D call: TRBD1 (6 bases). The DNA end favors TRBJ2-7, so the J call may be wrong. The CDR3 is 14 residues long. The V gene's germline CDR1 is SGDLS and CDR2 YYNGEE. The CDR3 DNA follows: TGTGCCAGCAGCCCGGGACACACTCTACACGAGCAGTACTTC. Protein sequence: CASSPGHTLHEQYF.

This clonotype was observed a handful of times. The chain combines TRBV7-9 with TRBJ2-1, with a weak D call TRBD2 (7 bases). V lost 0 bases, J lost 7 bases, and 13 bases lay in between. Germline V gene lookup returns CDR1 SEHNR and CDR2 FQNEAQ (reference sequence). This CDR3 contains 15 residues. The CDR3 loop reads CASSLAGGPSNEQFF. The CDR3 nucleotides read TGTGCCAGCAGCTTAGCGGGGGGGCCTTCGAATGAGCAGTTCTTC.

This clonotype was counted between two and nine times. CDR3 DNA sequence: TGTGCCAGCACTCCGGGACTAGCGGGTACAAGTACGCAGTATTTT. Translated: CASTPGLAGTSTQYF. The J gene is TRBJ2-3, the V gene TRBV6-6; 12 bases agree with TRBD2. The germline CDR1 and CDR2 sequences are MNHNY and SVGAGI (reference sequence). The CDR3 totals 15 residues. V lost 7 bases and J lost 8; bases outside the gene matches: 10.